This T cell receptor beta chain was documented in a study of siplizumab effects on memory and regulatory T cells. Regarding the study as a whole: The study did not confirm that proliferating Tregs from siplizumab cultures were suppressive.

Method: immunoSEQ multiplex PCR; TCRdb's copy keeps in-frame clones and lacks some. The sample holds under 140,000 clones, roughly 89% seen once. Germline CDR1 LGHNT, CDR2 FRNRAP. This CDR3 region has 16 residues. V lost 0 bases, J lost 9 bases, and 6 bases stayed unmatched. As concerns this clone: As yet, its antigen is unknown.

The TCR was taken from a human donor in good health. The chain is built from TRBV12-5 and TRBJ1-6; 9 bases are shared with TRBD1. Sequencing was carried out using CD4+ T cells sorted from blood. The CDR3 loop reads CASGLVLGTGFSPLHF. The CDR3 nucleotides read TGTGCTAGTGGTTTGGTTTTGGGGACAGGGTTTTCACCCCTCCACTTT.